This is a list of T cell receptor beta chains from one sample in a study of T cells in Graves' hyperthyroidism and ophthalmopathy. TCRdb re-called the multiplex PCR reads with MiXCR, one entry per CDR3 protein. The data show about 640,000 distinct CDR3 sequences, under 25% seen once. The sample comprised blood. The source is a man under 40 with Graves' ophthalmopathy. CDR3s include the opening cysteine and the closing phenylalanine or tryptophan. The D gene is left open where the match is weak. The size field is filled for only some rows; it gives once, few, many or a size class.

>.|.|TRBJ1-4|TRBV5-1
CASSEGPALNEKLFF
TGCGCCAGCAGCGAAGGACCCGCCCTAAATGAAAAACTGTTTTTT
>TRBD2|.|TRBJ2-2|TRBV2
CASIAGGSAGELFF
TGTGCCAGCATAGCGGGAGGATCGGCCGGGGAGCTGTTTTTT
>TRBD2|few|TRBJ2-1|TRBV2
CASSGEGEQFF
TGTGCCAGCTCCGGGGAGGGGGAGCAGTTCTTC
>.|many|TRBJ2-3|TRBV11-2
CASSRRYLSGSTDTQYF
TGTGCCAGCAGCCGACGCTACCTTAGCGGAAGCACAGATACGCAGTATTTT
>TRBD1|many|TRBJ2-4|TRBV28
CASSSTGTGPLAKNIQYF
TGTGCCAGCAGTTCAACCGGGACAGGGCCACTAGCCAAAAACATTCAGTACTTC
>TRBD2|few|TRBJ2-2|TRBV10-3
CAISQEGSGSNTGELFF
TGTGCCATCAGCCAGGAGGGTAGCGGGTCGAACACCGGGGAGCTGTTTTTT
>.|few|TRBJ2-1|TRBV7-2
CASSPQAGVRDEQFF
TGTGCCAGCAGCCCCCAGGCGGGTGTTAGGGATGAGCAGTTCTTC
>.|.|TRBJ2-1|TRBV2
CASSVGTSNEQFF
TGTGCCAGCAGTGTTGGGACTTCGAATGAGCAGTTCTTC
>.|many|TRBJ1-5|TRBV28
CASGRNQPQHF
TGTGCCAGCGGCCGCAATCAGCCCCAGCATTTT
>.|many|TRBJ2-1|TRBV2
CASSRTFLLYNEQFF
TGTGCCAGCAGTCGGACATTCCTCCTTTACAATGAGCAGTTCTTC
>.|few|TRBJ1-5|TRBV20-1
CSARDSIGGQRNQPQHF
TGCAGTGCTAGAGATAGTATTGGGGGCCAAAGAAATCAGCCCCAGCATTTT
>TRBD1|.|TRBJ2-1|TRBV4-1
CASSPRTGDPYNEQFF
TGCGCCAGCAGCCCTCGGACAGGGGACCCCTACAATGAGCAGTTCTTC
>.|.|TRBJ1-5|TRBV19
CASSRLQGTQPQHF
TGTGCCAGTAGCCGTTTACAGGGTACACAGCCCCAGCATTTT
>TRBD2|.|TRBJ2-1|TRBV20-1
CSAIAGGPNEQFF
TGCAGTGCCATAGCGGGAGGTCCCAATGAGCAGTTCTTC
>.|few|TRBJ1-1|TRBV10-3
CAIRGERLATEAFF
TGTGCCATCAGGGGAGAGAGGCTAGCAACTGAAGCTTTCTTT
>.|few|TRBJ1-4|TRBV6-5
CAREGRVREEKLFF
TGTGCCAGAGAGGGAAGGGTCCGGGAGGAAAAACTGTTTTTT
>TRBD1|many|TRBJ1-1|TRBV28
CASSGGTGMNTEAFF
TGTGCCAGCAGTGGAGGGACAGGAATGAACACTGAAGCTTTCTTT
>TRBD2|.|TRBJ2-7|TRBV3-1
CASRARLAGGPHEQYF
TGTGCCAGCAGAGCCCGACTAGCGGGAGGGCCCCACGAGCAGTACTTC
>.|.|TRBJ2-7|TRBV6-5
CASSYWGLPLLNEQYF
TGTGCCAGCAGTTACTGGGGACTCCCGCTACTTAACGAGCAGTACTTC
>.|many|TRBJ2-7|TRBV14
CASSHGTRTIYEQYF
TGTGCCAGCAGCCACGGGACACGGACCATCTACGAGCAGTACTTC
>TRBD2|few|TRBJ2-7|TRBV27
CASTATSGINEQYF
TGTGCCAGCACCGCGACTAGCGGGATCAACGAGCAGTACTTC
>TRBD2|.|TRBJ2-7|TRBV6-1
CASIAGVGYEQYF
TGTGCCAGCATAGCGGGAGTTGGCTACGAGCAGTACTTC
>TRBD1|many|TRBJ1-1|TRBV12-3/TRBV12-4
CASSQYDRERAEAFF
TGTGCCAGCAGTCAATATGACAGGGAGAGGGCTGAAGCTTTCTTT